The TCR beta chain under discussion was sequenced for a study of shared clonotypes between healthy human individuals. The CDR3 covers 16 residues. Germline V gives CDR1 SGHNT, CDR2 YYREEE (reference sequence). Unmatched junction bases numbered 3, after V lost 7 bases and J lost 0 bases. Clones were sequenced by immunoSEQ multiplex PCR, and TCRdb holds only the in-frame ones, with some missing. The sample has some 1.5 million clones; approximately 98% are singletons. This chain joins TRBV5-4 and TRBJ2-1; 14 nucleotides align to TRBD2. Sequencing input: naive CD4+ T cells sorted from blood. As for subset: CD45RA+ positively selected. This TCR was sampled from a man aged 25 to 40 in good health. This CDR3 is CASRLAGGLSYNEQFF. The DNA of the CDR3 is TGTGCCAGCCGACTAGCGGGAGGGCTCTCCTACAATGAGCAGTTCTTC. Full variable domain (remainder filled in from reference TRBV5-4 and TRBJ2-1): ETGVTQSPTHLIKTRGQQVTLRCSSQSGHNTVSWYQQALGQGPQFIFQYYREEENGRGNFPPRFSGLQFPNYSSELNVNALELDDSALYLCASRLAGGLSYNEQFFGPGTRLTVL.